This is a list of T cell receptor beta chains from one sample in a study of shared clonotypes between healthy human individuals. Generated by immunoSEQ multiplex PCR, the TCRdb table keeps only in-frame clones and is missing some. The repertoire has 2,500,000 or so clones, approximately 93% of them found once; the top ten carry approximately 0.35%. The sample taken for sequencing was naive CD4+ T cells from PBMCs. These receptor sequences come from a man aged 18 to 30 in good health. Some clones in this sample may be carry-over from other donors' samples. CDR3s include the opening cysteine and the closing phenylalanine or tryptophan. A D gene is named only where the DNA matches it firmly. Clone size is stated in some rows and not others, as once, few, many or a class when expanded.

j_call	d_call	clone_size	v_call	cdr3_nt	cdr3_aa
TRBJ1-1	-	-	TRBV6-6	TGTGCCAGCAGTTACCAGTCGAACACTGAAGCTTTCTTT	CASSYQSNTEAFF
TRBJ2-3	-	-	TRBV11-2	TGTGCCAGCAGCTTAACCCCAGGGACTGGAACAGATACGCAGTATTTT	CASSLTPGTGTDTQYF
TRBJ1-2	-	-	TRBV15	TGTGCCACCAGCTCCCAGAAAGCTAACTATGGCTACACCTTC	CATSSQKANYGYTF
TRBJ1-3	-	-	TRBV18	TGTGCCAGCTCACCCAGTCATGGAAACACCATATATTTT	CASSPSHGNTIYF
TRBJ2-6	TRBD2	-	TRBV2	TGTGCCAGCAGTGAAGGGTTGGGGCTAGCGGGCACCTCTGGGGCCAACGTCCTGACTTTC	CASSEGLGLAGTSGANVLTF
TRBJ1-2	-	-	TRBV11-2	TGTGCCAGCAGCCCCTACTCTACGGGTTATTCTTATGGCTACACCTTC	CASSPYSTGYSYGYTF
TRBJ2-7	-	once	TRBV28	TGTGCCAGCAGTTTAAGGTCCTACGAGCAGTACTTC	CASSLRSYEQYF
TRBJ2-5	-	-	TRBV10-3	TGTGCCATCAGTGCTGGGGGCCAAGAGACCCAGTACTTC	CAISAGGQETQYF
TRBJ2-2	TRBD2	-	TRBV6-1	TGTGCCAGCTTGGGGCGGGAGGGCACCGGGGAGCTGTTTTTT	CASLGREGTGELFF
TRBJ1-2	TRBD1	-	TRBV18	TGTGCCAGCTCTAAGAGGGACAGGGAAAGCGCCTATGGCTACACCTTC	CASSKRDRESAYGYTF
TRBJ2-5	-	-	TRBV9	TGTGCCAGCAGCGTGGGGACAGCGGGGACCCAGTACTTC	CASSVGTAGTQYF
TRBJ1-5	-	few	TRBV19	TGTGCCAGTCGCTTCTTGACCCGGGACAAGGGAAATCAGCCCCAGCATTTT	CASRFLTRDKGNQPQHF
TRBJ1-1	-	-	TRBV5-1	TGCGCCAGCAGCTTGGTGGGGTTGGCGAACACTGAAGCTTTCTTT	CASSLVGLANTEAFF
TRBJ2-7	-	-	TRBV27	TGTGCCAGCAGTTCACTCGCCGCCGGAGGCTCCTACGAGCAGTACTTC	CASSSLAAGGSYEQYF
TRBJ1-6	-	-	TRBV14	TGTGCCAGCAGCCAAGATCGTTGGCAGGGGAATTCACCCCTCCACTTT	CASSQDRWQGNSPLHF
TRBJ1-2	-	-	TRBV29-1	TGCGGAACGGGAGAATACTTCTATGGCTACACCTTC	CGTGEYFYGYTF
TRBJ2-1	TRBD2	-	TRBV5-4	TGTGCCAGCAGCCGGCTAGCGGGAAGTATGAACAATGAGCAGTTCTTC	CASSRLAGSMNNEQFF
TRBJ2-5	TRBD2	-	TRBV29-1	TGCAGCGGGCGACTAGCGGGAGGAGTGACCCAGTACTTC	CSGRLAGGVTQYF
TRBJ1-5	-	-	TRBV30	TGTGCCTGGATGGGGTGGGGTTGTCAGCCCCAGCATTTT	CAWMGWGCQPQHF
TRBJ2-1	-	-	TRBV11-3	TGTGCCAGCAGCTCACGACAGGGTACTAGCTCTGAGCAGTTCTTC	CASSSRQGTSSEQFF
TRBJ2-2	-	-	TRBV5-1	TGCGCCAGCAGCTTGGTGGGGCTTCGAGCGGCCAACACCGGGGAGCTGTTTTTT	CASSLVGLRAANTGELFF
TRBJ1-2	TRBD1	-	TRBV5-1	TGCGCCAGCAGCTGGGGGACAGATAACTATGGCTACACCTTC	CASSWGTDNYGYTF
TRBJ1-1	TRBD1	-	TRBV5-6	TGTGCCAGCAGTTTGGGACAGCTCATGAACACTGAAGCTTTCTTT	CASSLGQLMNTEAFF
TRBJ2-1	-	-	TRBV7-2	TGTGCCAGCAGCCCCGACCGACTCAATGAGCAGTTCTTC	CASSPDRLNEQFF
TRBJ2-3	TRBD1	-	TRBV4-1	TGCGCCAGCAGCCAAGGGTACGGGACAGGGGGCCTGTATACGCAGTATTTT	CASSQGYGTGGLYTQYF
TRBJ2-2	TRBD1	once	TRBV2	TGTGCCAGCAGTGAAGCAGGGACAGTCACCGGGGAGCTGTTTTTT	CASSEAGTVTGELFF